This is a list of T cell receptor beta chains from one sample in a study of T cell responses to AZD1222 COVID-19 vaccine. Measured with immunoSEQ multiplex PCR; TCRdb has only the in-frame clones, and not every one. Of some 200,000 clones in the sample, 90% to 95% are singletons; the top ten hold around 1%. The sample in question was peripheral blood, obtained 28 days after the second AZD1222 dose. These receptors were obtained from an adult who received the AZD1222 COVID-19 vaccine. Each CDR3 is given with its conserved first and last residue. A D gene is named only where the DNA matches it firmly. Expanded clones are given a class, and other clones once, few, many or no size at all.

d_gene	v_gene	abundance	j_gene	CDR3nt	CDR3aa
TRBD2	TRBV9	once	TRBJ2-5	TGTGCCAGCAGCCCCCCCCCTAGCGGGGGGGCGGGGGAGACCCAGTACTTC	CASSPPPSGGAGETQYF
TRBD2	TRBV6-4	-	TRBJ2-2	TGTGCCAGCACGGGGGGAGACACCGGGGAGCTGTTTTTT	CASTGGDTGELFF
-	TRBV4-2	-	TRBJ2-7	TGTGCCAGCAGCCAAGGGGGCGGAGCGGCTTACGAGCAGTACTTC	CASSQGGGAAYEQYF
-	TRBV7-6	-	TRBJ2-2	TGTGCCAGCAGCTTGCGGGGCAGCCCTACCGGGGAGCTGTTTTTT	CASSLRGSPTGELFF
TRBD1	TRBV10-1	-	TRBJ1-6	TGCGCCAGCAGTGAGGGAAGGGGGCGCAACTATAATTCACCCCTCCACTTT	CASSEGRGRNYNSPLHF
-	TRBV7-2	-	TRBJ2-2	TGTGCCAGCAGCTTAGCGGAGATCACCGGGGAGCTGTTTTTT	CASSLAEITGELFF
TRBD1	TRBV5-1	-	TRBJ1-3	TGCGCCAGCAGCTCAGGGGGCGTGATTGCTGGAAACACCATATATTTT	CASSSGGVIAGNTIYF
TRBD1	TRBV4-3	-	TRBJ1-3	TGCGCCAGCAGCCAAGTGCAGGGGGCTAGTGGAAACACCATATATTTT	CASSQVQGASGNTIYF
TRBD1	TRBV19	-	TRBJ2-2	TGTGCCAGTAGATTAGACCGGGACAGGGTCTCCGGGGAGCTGTTTTTT	CASRLDRDRVSGELFF
-	TRBV9	-	TRBJ1-6	TGTGCCAGCAGCGTTGGGTCGGGAAATTCACCCCTCCACTTT	CASSVGSGNSPLHF
-	TRBV6-1	-	TRBJ1-3	TGTGCCAGCAGTTTAGCGAGCTCTGGAAACACCATATATTTT	CASSLASSGNTIYF
-	TRBV9	-	TRBJ1-3	TGTGCCAGCAGCGTCAATAGGGGAAGGGGCTCTGGAAACACCATATATTTT	CASSVNRGRGSGNTIYF
-	TRBV11-2	once	TRBJ2-3	TGTGCCAGCAGCCTACCAAAACTACCTAGCACAGATACGCAGTATTTT	CASSLPKLPSTDTQYF
TRBD1	TRBV5-1	few	TRBJ1-2	TGCGCCAGCAGACGACAGGGTCCCAACTATGGCTACACCTTC	CASRRQGPNYGYTF
-	TRBV6-5	-	TRBJ2-1	TGTGCCAGCAGGGCGGGGACGGCTTCCTACAATGAGCAGTTCTTC	CASRAGTASYNEQFF
-	TRBV4-3	-	TRBJ2-7	TGCGCCAGCAGCCAAGATTATTCTTTTCGGGGCCACGAGCAGTACTTC	CASSQDYSFRGHEQYF
TRBD1	TRBV6-5	-	TRBJ1-2	TGTGCCAGCATACCTTCTGGGACAGGGGATTTTGGCTACACCTTC	CASIPSGTGDFGYTF
-	TRBV6-5	-	TRBJ1-2	TGTGCCAGCAGCTCCAACAGGGCTGGAGGCTACACCTTC	CASSSNRAGGYTF
-	TRBV11-2	-	TRBJ1-4	TGTGCCAGCAGCCCCTGGGGGGAAAAACTGTTTTTT	CASSPWGEKLFF
-	TRBV7-8	-	TRBJ1-2	TGTGCCAGCAGCTTAGCTGCGGGGAGTCGGCATGGCTACACCTTC	CASSLAAGSRHGYTF
TRBD1	TRBV24-1	-	TRBJ2-1	TGTGCCACCAGTGATCGGACAGGGCCGGGCAATGAGCAGTTCTTC	CATSDRTGPGNEQFF
TRBD1	TRBV28	-	TRBJ1-4	TGTGCCAGCAGTACCCCGGGACAGGGCGATGAAAAACTGTTTTTT	CASSTPGQGDEKLFF
TRBD1	TRBV5-1	-	TRBJ1-2	TGCGCCAGCAGCGTGACAGGGTTGGGCTATGGCTACACCTTC	CASSVTGLGYGYTF